Presented here are 19 T cell receptor beta chains from one specimen sequenced in a study of graft-versus-host responses after intestinal transplantation (dated by TCRdb to 2020 to 2022). The time point label, read with the paper, signifies: cells obtained before transplantation from donor or recipient. These receptors lack a known antigen. The library was obtained by the immunoSEQ multiplex PCR assay. The table comes from immuneACCESS by way of TCRdb, which keeps in-frame sequences with V and J called. Part of the clones is missing from these tables; in studies checked, under half for an unresolved V gene and the rest for unknown reasons. The sample profile shows 80,000 to 95,000 clones; 80% to 95% of them were found once. The ten largest clonotypes hold approximately 6% of the sample. Here the sequenced sample was unstimulated CD8+ T cells sorted from spleen or lymph node cells, taken before intestinal transplant. The receptors come from a human donor who received an intestinal transplant.

The V and J genes are TRBV28 and TRBJ2-7; 9 bases line up with TRBD2. The germline V gene has CDR1 MDHEN and CDR2 SYDVKM. V trimming: 4 bases; J trimming: 1 base; junction bases outside the gene matches: 14. This CDR3 comprises 18 residues. In DNA form, the CDR3 reads TGTGCCAGCAGTTGGGTGATACAGGGAACTAGCGGGTCCTACGAGCAGTACTTC. Its translation is CASSWVIQGTSGSYEQYF.

This rearrangement joins TRBV6-5 to TRBJ2-7, with D hard to call. Germline V gene data show CDR1 as MNHEY and CDR2 as SVGAGI. The CDR3 is 14 residues long. Trimming shortened V by 5 bases and J by 5 bases, and 16 bases separated the two germline ends. The CDR3 region is CASSEILVRHEQYF. The DNA for the CDR3 is TGTGCCAGCAGTGAAATTCTAGTGAGACACGAGCAGTACTTC.

This chain links TRBV11-1 with TRBJ2-3, with TRBD2 matching 9 bases. In germline, CDR1 is SGHAT, CDR2 FQDESV (reference sequence). The CDR3 loop spans 18 amino acids. Unmatched junction bases numbered 12, after V lost 3 bases and J lost 2 bases. CDR3 sequence: CASSLAQRLADFTDTQYF. The CDR3 nucleotides are TGTGCCAGCAGCTTGGCCCAGCGACTAGCGGACTTCACAGATACGCAGTATTTT. The full variable domain, completed using reference TRBV11-1 and TRBJ2-3, is EAEVAQSPRYKITEKSQAVAFWCDPISGHATLYWYRQILGQGPELLVQFQDESVVDDSQLPKDRFSAERLKGVDSTLKIQPAELGDSAMYLCASSLAQRLADFTDTQYFGPGTRLTVL.

The gene calls are TRBV6-5 and TRBJ2-7; 7 positions agree with TRBD2. The CDR3 length is 14 residues. Germline assignment: CDR1 MNHEY and CDR2 SVGAGI. J gave up 2 bases and V 6 bases, and 7 bases lay outside the gene matches. CDR3 in amino acids: CASRPLADPYEQYF. DNA of the CDR3: TGTGCCAGCAGGCCTCTAGCGGACCCCTACGAGCAGTACTTC.

In DNA form, the CDR3 reads TGTGCCAGTAGTATCCTAGCGGAGGTCACCGGGGAGCTGTTTTTT. Its protein is CASSILAEVTGELFF. The J gene is TRBJ2-2, the V gene TRBV19; 7 nucleotides align to TRBD2. Germline CDR1 is LNHDA and CDR2 is SQIVND (reference sequence). The trim removed 3 bases at V and 4 bases at J, leaving 5 bases unmatched. This CDR3 is 15 amino acids long.

The J gene is TRBJ1-2, the V gene TRBV5-1; 7 bases fit TRBD1. Germline V CDR1 and CDR2: SGHRS, YFSETQ. V was pared by 3 bases and J by 4 bases, with 15 bases of the junction left unmatched. There are 17 residues in the CDR3. CDR3 bases: TGCGCCAGCAGCTCTTCGACAGGGCCTCTCGCCGTCTATGGCTACACCTTC. This translates into CASSSSTGPLAVYGYTF.

This clone was detected only a few times. The chain is built from TRBV10-3 and TRBJ2-7, with TRBD2 as a possible D gene (5 bases). V lost 8 bases and J 4 bases, leaving 15 bases between the germline ends. Germline lookup yields CDR1 ENHRY and CDR2 SYGVKD. This CDR3 spans 13 amino acids. The CDR3 DNA follows: TGTGCCATCCGCGGACTCCACGGTTACGAGCAGTACTTC. Its protein product is CAIRGLHGYEQYF.

The V call is TRBV2, the J call TRBJ2-7; D remains unclear. Trimming shortened V by 10 bases and J by 0 bases, and 16 bases separated the two germline ends. The V gene's germline CDR1 is SNHLY and CDR2 FYNNEI. The CDR3 is 14 amino acids. DNA of the CDR3: TGTGCCACCATTCACGGCAGTTCCTCCTACGAGCAGTACTTC. This gives the protein CATIHGSSSYEQYF.

Turning to this clone: This CDR3 is also generated by other DNA sequences in the sample. V and J are TRBV10-2 and TRBJ1-1; 9 bases are shared with TRBD1. In germline, CDR1 is WSHSY, CDR2 SAAADI. Germline trimming cut 6 bases from V and 1 base from J; bases unmatched to any gene: 3. CDR3 size: 14 residues. The CDR3 sequence: CASRKQGANTEAFF. The CDR3 nucleotides are TGCGCCAGCAGAAAACAGGGGGCGAACACTGAAGCTTTCTTT.

The V call is TRBV2, the J call TRBJ1-5, with D uncertain. The CDR3 spans 14 residues. The germline gives CDR1 SNHLY, CDR2 FYNNEI. V was shortened by 4 bases and J by 4 bases, with 11 bases between the two germline ends. The CDR3 region has the DNA TGTGCCAGCAGTGCGTCCGATCTTAATCAGCCCCAGCATTTT. It encodes CASSASDLNQPQHF.

This chain joins TRBV7-6 and TRBJ2-7; D is unresolved. Trimming removed 1 base from V and 0 bases from J, with 10 bases in between. Looked up from germline, CDR1 is SGHVS and CDR2 is FNYEAQ. The CDR3 loop spans 15 amino acids. The CDR3 nucleotides read TGTGCCAGCAGCTTAGTGGGCGGTAGCTCCTACGAGCAGTACTTC. This encodes CASSLVGGSSYEQYF.

This chain uses TRBV15 with TRBJ2-3; TRBD1 agrees at 12 bases. CDR1 and CDR2 (germline): LNHNV, YYDKDF (reference sequence). CDR3 length equals 19 residues. Germline trimming cut 4 bases from V and 3 bases from J; bases unmatched to any gene: 14. The CDR3 DNA reads TGTGCCACCAGCACTATACTCCCGGGACAGGGGGCAGTTACAGATACGCAGTATTTT. This sequence encodes CATSTILPGQGAVTDTQYF.

This clone was found once. J is TRBJ1-5 and V is TRBV15, with D perhaps TRBD1 (5 bases). The germline V and J ends were trimmed by 0 bases and 2 bases, with 11 bases remaining between them. The CDR3 contains 16 residues. The V gene's germline CDR1 is LNHNV and CDR2 YYDKDF (reference sequence). Here the CDR3 reads CATSREVWGGNQPQHF. In DNA, the CDR3 is TGTGCCACCAGCAGAGAAGTGTGGGGGGGCAATCAGCCCCAGCATTTT.

CDR3 DNA sequence: TGTGCCAGCAGCTCCACGGGGGAGAAGAACACTGAAGCTTTCTTT. Translated, it gives CASSSTGEKNTEAFF. V gene TRBV7-3 combines with J gene TRBJ1-1; D is possibly TRBD1 (5 bases). The V and J ends lost 4 bases and 1 base respectively, with 13 bases between them. The length of the CDR3 is 15 residues. CDR1 and CDR2 from the germline V gene are SGHTA and FQGTGA.

The V call is TRBV27, the J call TRBJ1-5; D possibly corresponds to TRBD1 (5 bases). Trimming shortened V by 2 bases and J by 0 bases, and 8 bases separated the two germline ends. From germline, CDR1 is MNHEY and CDR2 SMNVEV (reference sequence). This CDR3 is 15 amino acids long. CDR3 in amino acids: CASSLQGYSNQPQHF. DNA of the CDR3: TGTGCCAGCAGTTTACAGGGATATAGCAATCAGCCCCAGCATTTT.

V usage is TRBV10-2 and J usage is TRBJ1-1; 8 bases map to TRBD1. Germline CDR1 is WSHSY and CDR2 is SAAADI. The CDR3 is 13 amino acids. The junction had 5 bases not matched to a gene; V was cut back by 7 bases and J by 4 bases. The CDR3 DNA reads as TGCGCCAGCAAAGCAGGGGGCAGCACTGAAGCTTTCTTT. It specifies CASKAGGSTEAFF.

The chain couples TRBV21-1 to TRBJ1-5. TRBV21-1 counts as a pseudogene. The CDR3 length is 18 residues. CDR3 coding DNA: TGTGCCAGCAGCAAAGACGTAGCACAACCAACGATGAATCAGCCCCAGCATTTT. The encoded protein is CASSKDVAQPTMNQPQHF.

The chain has TRBV9 and TRBJ2-5; D is ambiguous. This CDR3 is 14 amino acids long. Trimming shortened V by 0 bases and J by 2 bases, and 8 bases separated the two germline ends. CDR1 and CDR2 from the germline V gene are SGDLS and YYNGEE. For the CDR3, the DNA is TGTGCCAGCAGCGTAGATCCCGAACAAGAGACCCAGTACTTC. Translation gives CASSVDPEQETQYF.

This chain links TRBV4-1 with TRBJ2-4; D call uncertain. This CDR3 spans 16 amino acids. Germline V gene sequence: CDR1 MGHRA, CDR2 YSYEKL. The germline V and J ends were trimmed by 2 bases and 5 bases, with 16 bases remaining between them. CDR3 DNA: TGCGCCAGCAGCCAACCCCGGGCCAGCGTGCAAAACATTCAGTACTTC. Translation: CASSQPRASVQNIQYF.